Listed below are T cell receptor beta chains from one sample, sequenced in a study of human CD8 memory T cell subsets. TCRdb re-called the 5' RACE reads, yielding one record per CDR3 amino acid sequence without DNA. This sample contains under 20,000 distinct CDR3 sequences. Sequenced: CD8+ T cells from PBMCs. These receptors all come from a human donor in good health. The CDR3 runs from the conserved cysteine through the conserved F or W. Where a row states a size, it is once, few, many or the class of an expanded clone; other rows omit it.

>TRBJ2-7|TRBV7-9|-
CASSSYRDSYEQYF
>TRBJ2-1|TRBV7-9|-
CASSLENSYNEQFF
>TRBJ2-4|TRBV2|-
CASSGSQGIAKNIQYF
>TRBJ1-1|TRBV20-1|-
CSAPGTGSTEAFF
>TRBJ2-7|TRBV5-6|-
CASSPTGAYEQYF
>TRBJ2-7|TRBV6-5|-
CASSYFQGGNEQYF
>TRBJ2-7|TRBV7-3|-
CASSLQLAGEQYF
>TRBJ1-5|TRBV7-9|-
CASSSQSGGLSNQPQHF
>TRBJ2-7|TRBV28|-
CASSLSSSYEQYF
>TRBJ1-4|TRBV5-1|medium-sized
CASSFQGYGEKLFF
>TRBJ2-2|TRBV24-1|-
CATSDRGTFYTGELFF
>TRBJ2-1|TRBV19|-
CASSIGDYYNEQFF
>TRBJ1-2|TRBV7-6|-
CASSLMGINYGYTF
>TRBJ1-1|TRBV7-9|-
CASSPEGFGSTEAFF
>TRBJ2-7|TRBV3-1|medium-sized
CASSLRQAVGEQYF
>TRBJ1-2|TRBV29-1|-
CSVPDRVANYGYTF